This T cell receptor (beta chain) was sequenced for a study of Ad26.COV2.S vaccination and SARS-CoV-2 variants. The study's findings and limits: Breadth of non-spike TCRs did not differ between vaccinees and placebo recipients.

Measured with immunoSEQ multiplex PCR; TCRdb has only the in-frame clones, and not every one. The table lists around 350,000 clones, about 92% of them singletons. The CDR3 is made up of 16 amino acids. Germline V gene sequence: CDR1 KGHDR, CDR2 SFDVKD. V lost 1 base and J lost 0, with 12 bases in between. About this clone itself: What it recognizes is unknown.

The sample consisted of peripheral blood, taken after recovery from COVID-19. This clonotype was sampled from a human donor who had recovered from COVID-19. V is TRBV24-1 and J is TRBJ2-7; possibly TRBD1 for D (7 bases). The CDR3 DNA is TGTGCCACCAGTGATTTAGGGGGGACAGACTCCTACGAGCAGTACTTC. This sequence encodes CATSDLGGTDSYEQYF.